This TCR beta chain was sequenced during a study of shared clonotypes between healthy human individuals. The CDR3 extends over 16 amino acids. Germline assignment: CDR1 MDHEN and CDR2 SYDVKM. V lost 3 bases to trimming and J lost 7 bases, with 21 bases between them. Comments on this clone: Antigen specificity is unknown.

The naive CD8 subset, CD45RO-negative cells positively selected for CCR7, excluded terminally differentiated effector memory CD45RA+ cells. Study-wide results and limits: Shared clonotypes: 4.5% to 5% naive CD4, 3% to 3.5% naive CD8, roughly 2.4% memory CD4, about 0.4% memory CD8. Researchers sampled only blood; tissue repertoires likely differ. Clonotype sharing levels among donors were expected to vary with sequencing depth. Larger estimated richness was generally seen in naive subsets than in memory subsets.

Produced via immunoSEQ multiplex PCR; TCRdb's table is partial and in-frame only. The data contain around 1.9 million clones, approximately 92% of them seen just once; the ten biggest clones take up around 1.7%. The clonotype originates from a man aged 18 to 29 in good health. Some clones in this sample may be carry-over from other donors' samples. The gene calls are TRBV28 and TRBJ1-1, with a tentative D call TRBD1 (5 bases). The sequenced material came from naive CD8+ T cells from PBMCs. The CDR3 sequence is CASSFGDREGYSEAFF. CDR3 sequence (DNA): TGTGCCAGCAGTTTCGGGGATCGAGAGGGGTATAGTGAAGCTTTCTTT.